The 18 T cell receptor beta chains given below trace back to one sample, sequenced in a study of blood T cells in healthy people across ages. Using a J-beta primer mix together with a sample-barcoded 5' primer, a second PCR was run for roughly 7 to 12 cycles. TCRdb redid the calling of the 5' RACE reads with MiXCR, one entry per CDR3 protein. The sample shows around 1.1 million distinct CDR3 sequences, more than 30% of them seen only once. The specimen sequenced was blood. The receptors stem from a man aged 18 to 30 in good health.

Ten or more counts support this clonotype. The rearrangement joins TRBV9 to TRBJ2-1; TRBD2 might be the D (5 bases). V dropped 4 bases and J dropped 0 bases, with 14 bases sitting between them. This CDR3 spans 16 amino acids. Germline CDR1 SGDLS, CDR2 YYNGEE. CDR3 DNA: TGTGCCAGCAGCCCCCCCGGGGTGGGCTCCTACAATGAGCAGTTCTTC. Translation: CASSPPGVGSYNEQFF.

This chain connects TRBV20-1 to TRBJ1-2; D is undetermined. V was cut by 4 bases and J by 4 bases, with 16 bases left in between. The CDR3 runs 14 residues. CDR1 and CDR2 (germline): DFQATT, SNEGSKA (reference sequence). For the CDR3, the DNA is TGCAGTGCTAACGGACCGAGTTACGCCTATGGCTACACCTTC. Protein sequence: CSANGPSYAYGYTF.

This clonotype showed up many times. The gene calls are TRBV12-3 or TRBV12-4 and TRBJ1-2, with a tentative D call TRBD1 (5 bases). Between the trimmed V and J ends, which lost 3 bases and 4 bases, there was a span of 18 bases. The CDR3 consists of 16 residues. DNA of the CDR3: TGTGCCAGCAGTTTTTCGGGGGGACGCGTAAGCTATGGCTACACCTTC. Translation: CASSFSGGRVSYGYTF.

This clonotype was seen a handful of times. This clone may be a read error of a much larger clone one base away. The gene calls are TRBV25-1 and TRBJ2-3, with no clear D. The CDR3 loop spans 15 amino acids. Between the trimmed V and J ends, which lost 2 bases and 0 bases, there was a span of 9 bases. The germline V gene has CDR1 MGHDK and CDR2 SYGVNS. As DNA, the CDR3 is TGTGCCAGCAGTGAACAGGCCTCTAGCACAGATACGCAGTATTTT. Protein sequence: CASSEQASSTDTQYF. Together with reference TRBV25-1 and TRBJ2-3, the CDR3 gives the full variable domain: EADIYQTPRYLVIGTGKKITLECSQTMGHDKMYWYQQDPGMELHLIHYSYGVNSTEKGDLSSESTVSRIRTEHFPLTLESARPSHTSQYLCASSEQASSTDTQYFGPGTRLTVL.

The chain combines TRBV5-1 with TRBJ1-1, with D possibly TRBD1 on 5 matching bases. Between the trimmed V and J ends, which lost 4 bases and 1 base, there was a span of 11 bases. This CDR3 has 14 residues. Germline V gives CDR1 SGHRS, CDR2 YFSETQ. CDR3 nucleotide sequence: TGCGCCAGCAGCCAGACAGCCCAGAACACTGAAGCTTTCTTT. Encoded protein: CASSQTAQNTEAFF.

The V and J genes are TRBV6-5 and TRBJ2-1, with D unclear. The DNA end is more similar to TRBJ2-7, so the J call may be wrong. CDR1 and CDR2 from the germline V gene are MNHEY and SVGAGI. The length of the CDR3 is 16 residues. CDR3 amino acids: CASSYTGQLTYNEQYF. CDR3 DNA: TGTGCCAGCAGTTACACCGGGCAGCTTACCTACAATGAGCAGTACTTC.

The CDR3 loop is CASSFPGVGDTQYF. CDR3 bases: TGTGCCAGCAGTTTCCCGGGAGTGGGAGATACGCAGTATTTT. The J gene is TRBJ2-3, the V gene TRBV6-5; possible D gene TRBD2, 6 bases. V was shortened by 4 bases and J by 5 bases, with 13 bases between the two germline ends. The germline gives CDR1 MNHEY, CDR2 SVGAGI. This CDR3 has 14 amino acids.

This clonotype was observed a few times. The rearrangement uses TRBV7-2 and TRBJ2-7; tentatively, D is TRBD2 (5 bases). TRBJ2-5 explains the end of the DNA better; the J call may be wrong. Germline V lookup: CDR1 SGHTA, CDR2 FQGNSA. The CDR3 has 14 residues. The DNA for the CDR3 is TGTGCCAGCCAACTTAACCGGGGAGAGGGGACCCAGTACTTC. Translation: CASQLNRGEGTQYF.

Remarks on this clonotype: This could be a read error, since a much larger clone is one nucleotide away. The chain uses TRBV20-1 and TRBJ1-2; TRBD1 agrees at 11 bases. Germline V CDR1 and CDR2: DFQATT, SNEGSKA (reference sequence). This CDR3 region has 12 residues. The CDR3 DNA sequence: TGCAGTGCTCGGACAGGGGGCTATGGCAACACCTTC. It is translated as CSARTGGYGNTF.

The V gene is TRBV7-9, the J gene TRBJ1-1; a weak D match, TRBD1 (5 bases). The CDR3 is 15 amino acids. The V gene lost 2 bases and the J gene lost 3 bases, with 13 bases spanning the gap. Germline lookup yields CDR1 SEHNR and CDR2 FQNEAQ (reference sequence). Here the CDR3 reads CASSLPSGGHTEAFF. Written as DNA, the CDR3 is TGTGCCAGCAGCTTACCCTCGGGGGGACACACTGAAGCTTTCTTT.

V gene TRBV4-1 combines with J gene TRBJ2-7; D gene uncertain. The germline V gene encodes CDR1 MGHRA and CDR2 YSYEKL. The V and J ends lost 6 bases and 4 bases respectively, with 25 bases between them. This CDR3 has 17 residues. In DNA form, the CDR3 reads TGCGCCAGCAGTGAAATATCCCTCGGGCTTGTTCCTTACGAGCAGTACTTC. Protein sequence: CASSEISLGLVPYEQYF.

The table lists this clonotype with a few counts. The chain carries TRBV10-3 and TRBJ2-1; D gene uncertain. CDR3 length: 16 amino acids. Trimming removed 6 bases from V and 6 bases from J, with 21 bases in between. CDR1 is ENHRY and CDR2 is SYGVKD in the germline V gene. The chain's CDR3 is CAIRKDRAPRINEQFF. CDR3 sequence (DNA): TGTGCCATCAGAAAGGACCGGGCGCCCAGGATCAATGAGCAGTTCTTC.

This clonotype was seen repeatedly, ten times or more. The chain combines TRBV4-3 with TRBJ2-3; D call uncertain. The CDR3 runs 14 residues. Germline V gene data show CDR1 as LGHNA and CDR2 as YSLEER. V lost 0 bases, J lost 2 bases, and 6 bases lay in between. The CDR3 sequence is CASSQEPFTDTQYF. DNA of the CDR3: TGCGCCAGCAGCCAAGAACCGTTCACAGATACGCAGTATTTT.

The V and J genes are TRBV5-1 and TRBJ2-7; D is perhaps TRBD1 or TRBD2 (6 bases each). V lost 4 bases and J 7 bases, leaving 27 bases between the germline ends. The germline V gene encodes CDR1 SGHRS and CDR2 YFSETQ. The CDR3 is made up of 17 amino acids. CDR3 DNA sequence: TGCGCCAGCAGCCCCCGACAGGAGGGCGGAGGGTACAATGAGCAGTACTTC. It encodes CASSPRQEGGGYNEQYF.

This clonotype was observed a few times. The chain recombines TRBV20-1 with TRBJ1-4; a weak D match, TRBD1 (5 bases). Trimming removed 2 bases at V and 8 bases at J, with 15 bases between. This CDR3 comprises 14 residues. Germline-derived CDR1 and CDR2 are DFQATT and SNEGSKA (reference sequence). The CDR3 loop reads CSARNRARDEKLFF. CDR3 coding DNA: TGCAGTGCTAGAAACCGCGCCCGGGACGAAAAACTGTTTTTT.

This clonotype has only a few counts. The chain employs TRBV14 and TRBJ2-2; no firm D call. The V end was cut by 4 bases, the J end by 3 bases, with 9 bases between. The CDR3 runs 14 residues. CDR1 and CDR2 (germline): SGHDN, FVKESK. Here the CDR3 reads CASSRARYTGELFF. The CDR3 nucleotides are TGTGCCAGCAGCCGCGCGAGGTACACCGGGGAGCTGTTTTTT.

This clonotype was counted ten times or more. V and J are TRBV2 and TRBJ1-4; 8 nucleotides match TRBD1. Germline V lookup: CDR1 SNHLY, CDR2 FYNNEI. The CDR3 extends over 14 amino acids. V shed 6 bases, J shed 2 bases, and the junction held 2 bases outside the gene matches. CDR3 in DNA: TGTGCCAGCAGGGACAGGGCTACTAATGAAAAACTGTTTTTT. Its protein product is CASRDRATNEKLFF.

The chain uses TRBV12-3 or TRBV12-4 and TRBJ1-2; the D is unclear. With 3 bases removed from V and 8 bases from J, the gap between germline ends came to 10 bases. CDR3 length equals 12 residues. This CDR3 reads CASSLIPGGYTF. CDR3 nucleotide sequence: TGTGCCAGCAGTTTGATCCCGGGAGGCTACACCTTC.